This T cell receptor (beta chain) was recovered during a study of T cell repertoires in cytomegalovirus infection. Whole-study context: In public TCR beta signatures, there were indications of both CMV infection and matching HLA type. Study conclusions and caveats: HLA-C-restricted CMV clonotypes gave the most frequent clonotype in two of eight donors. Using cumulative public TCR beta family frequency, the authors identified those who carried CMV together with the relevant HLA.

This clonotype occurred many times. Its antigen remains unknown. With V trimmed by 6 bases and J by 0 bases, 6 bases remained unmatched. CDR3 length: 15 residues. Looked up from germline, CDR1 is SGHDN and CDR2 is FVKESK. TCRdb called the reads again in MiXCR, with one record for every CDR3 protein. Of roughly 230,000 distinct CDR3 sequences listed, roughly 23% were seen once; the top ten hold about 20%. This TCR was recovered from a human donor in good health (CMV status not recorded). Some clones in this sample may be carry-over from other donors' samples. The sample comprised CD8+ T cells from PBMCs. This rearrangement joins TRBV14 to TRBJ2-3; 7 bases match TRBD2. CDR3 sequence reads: CASRPTSESTDTQYF. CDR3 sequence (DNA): TGTGCCAGCAGGCCTACTAGCGAGAGCACAGATACGCAGTATTTT.